These 7 T cell receptor beta chains came from one sample sequenced in a study of patients and donors after allogeneic stem cell transplantation. TCRdb reanalysed the RT-PCR reads using MiXCR and keeps one entry per CDR3 protein. The table includes 200,000 to 250,000 distinct CDR3 sequences, roughly 14% detected once. The sequencing sample was made of blood, either unsorted or a sorted T cell fraction (not recorded which). The receptors come from a human donor who was either an allogeneic HSCT recipient or a stem cell or donor lymphocyte infusion donor (not recorded which). It is not recorded whose cells these are; they may come from a transplant donor.

This clonotype showed up just a few times. This chain links TRBV12-3 or TRBV12-4 with TRBJ2-7; TRBD2 aligns across 14 bases. There are 13 residues in the CDR3. J gave up 6 bases and V 6 bases, and 1 base lay outside the gene matches. This CDR3 is CASRGLAGVEQYF. In DNA form, the CDR3 reads TGTGCCAGCAGGGGACTAGCGGGGGTCGAGCAGTACTTC.

This chain joins TRBV11-1 and TRBJ1-6, with 9 bases matching TRBD1. The junction had 3 bases not matched to a gene; V was cut back by 4 bases and J by 11 bases. This CDR3 is 13 amino acids long. From germline, CDR1 is SGHAT and CDR2 FQDESV (reference sequence). This chain's CDR3 is CASSSNRGPPLHF. The CDR3 DNA reads as TGTGCCAGCAGCTCTAACAGGGGGCCACCCCTCCACTTT.

The sample holds a few counts of this clonotype. The chain recombines TRBV24-1 with TRBJ2-1; perhaps TRBD1 as D (6 bases). V gave up 3 bases and J gave up 0 bases, with 14 bases separating them. Germline V gene sequence: CDR1 KGHDR, CDR2 SFDVKD. The CDR3 runs 17 residues. In nucleotides, the CDR3 is TGTGCCACCAGTGATCGACAGGCCAGCAGCTCCTACAATGAGCAGTTCTTC. Translating it yields CATSDRQASSSYNEQFF.

By sample fraction, this clonotype is medium-sized. The J gene is TRBJ2-7, the V gene TRBV20-1, with D maybe TRBD2 (6 bases). Germline V gives CDR1 DFQATT, CDR2 SNEGSKA (reference sequence). The CDR3 covers 16 residues. V was trimmed by 4 bases and J by 4 bases, leaving 23 bases between them. The CDR3 reads CSATHTSGLPPYEQYF. The CDR3 DNA follows: TGCAGTGCTACTCATACCTCGGGACTCCCGCCTTACGAGCAGTACTTC.

This clonotype was picked up many times. The genes are TRBV20-1 and TRBJ2-1; 10 nucleotides line up with TRBD2. The V and J ends lost 3 bases and 9 bases, in that order; junction bases with no gene match: 2. This CDR3 comprises 12 residues. CDR1 is DFQATT, CDR2 SNEGSKA, per germline (reference sequence). The CDR3 sequence: CSASPSGGEQFF. DNA for the CDR3: TGCAGTGCTAGTCCTAGCGGGGGTGAGCAGTTCTTC.

V and J are TRBV28 and TRBJ2-7, with D tentatively TRBD1 (6 bases). The germline gives CDR1 MDHEN, CDR2 SYDVKM. CDR3 length: 14 amino acids. CDR3 protein: CACSLAGVVYEQYF. Written as DNA, the CDR3 is TGTGCATGCAGTTTGGCAGGGGTGGTGTACGAGCAGTACTTC. Full variable domain (remainder filled in from reference TRBV28 and TRBJ2-7): DVKVTQSSRYLVKRTGEKVFLECVQDMDHENMFWYRQDPGLGLRLIYFSYDVKMKEKGDIPEGYSVSREKKERFSLILESASTNQTSMYLCACSLAGVVYEQYFGPGTRLTVT.

This rearrangement joins TRBV15 to TRBJ1-1, with D possibly being TRBD1 (5 bases). The germline V gene has CDR1 LNHNV and CDR2 YYDKDF (reference sequence). The CDR3 is 14 amino acids. With 5 bases removed from V and 3 bases from J, the gap between germline ends came to 13 bases. The CDR3 bases are TGTGCCACCAGCGGGGGTAGAGGAGACACTGAAGCTTTCTTT. The encoded protein is CATSGGRGDTEAFF.